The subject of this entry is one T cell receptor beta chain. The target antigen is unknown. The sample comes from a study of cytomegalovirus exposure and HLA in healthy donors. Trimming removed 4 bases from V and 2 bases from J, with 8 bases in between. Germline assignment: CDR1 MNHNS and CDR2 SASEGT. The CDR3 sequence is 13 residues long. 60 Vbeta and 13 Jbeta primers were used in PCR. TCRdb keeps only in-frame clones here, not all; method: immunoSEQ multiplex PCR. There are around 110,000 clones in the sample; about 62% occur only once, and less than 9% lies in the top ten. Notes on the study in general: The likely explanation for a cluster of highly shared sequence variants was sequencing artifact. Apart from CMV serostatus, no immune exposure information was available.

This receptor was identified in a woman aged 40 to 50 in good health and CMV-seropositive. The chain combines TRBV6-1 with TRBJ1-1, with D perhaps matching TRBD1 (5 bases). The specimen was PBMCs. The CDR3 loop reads CASSAGFNTEAFF. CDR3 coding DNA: TGTGCCAGCAGTGCAGGGTTCAACACTGAAGCTTTCTTT.